A selection of T cell receptor beta chains follows, all from one sample in a study of identical twins. TCRdb reanalysed the 5' RACE reads using MiXCR and keeps one entry per CDR3 protein. The sample yields approximately 670,000 distinct CDR3 sequences, roughly 6% seen once. Sample: naive T cells sorted from blood. These receptors came from a man aged 18 to 30 in good health. The CDR3 runs from the conserved cysteine through the conserved F or W.

>TRBV29-1|TRBJ1-1
CSDKRGNTEAFF
>TRBV2|TRBJ2-1
CASSLMAGRAVNEQFF
>TRBV29-1|TRBJ2-5
CSVEDLFQYF
>TRBV20-1|TRBJ1-1
CSVLPLRNMNTEAFF
>TRBV29-1|TRBJ2-5
CSVRPGLAHETQYF
>TRBV3-1|TRBJ1-1
CASKRGSTEAFF
>TRBV11-3|TRBJ1-1
CASSLSHSWRTEAFF
>TRBV4-1|TRBJ2-2
CASSQDVGLRELFF
>TRBV6-5|TRBJ2-3
CASSYSRSERDASTDTQYF
>TRBV12-3/TRBV12-4|TRBJ2-7
CASTPGSNYEQYF
>TRBV12-3/TRBV12-4|TRBJ2-3
CASHSTVAAGADTQYF
>TRBV4-3|TRBJ2-2
CASSQEGGYTGELFF
>TRBV10-3|TRBJ2-1
CAISESDYEQFF
>TRBV3-1|TRBJ2-7
CASSQDKRDEQYF
>TRBV6-2/TRBV6-3|TRBJ1-5
CASSYFIRQGLSNQPQHF
>TRBV29-1|TRBJ2-2
CSVEDSGTSRTGELFF
>TRBV29-1|TRBJ2-2
CSVGGQGPGELFF
>TRBV12-3/TRBV12-4|TRBJ2-2
CASRWTDLNTGELFF
>TRBV12-3/TRBV12-4|TRBJ1-5
CASSYLEGQPQHF
>TRBV27|TRBJ2-2
CASTPFKFSALGRELFF
>TRBV3-1|TRBJ2-3
CASSQEMGLATDTQYF
>TRBV11-2|TRBJ2-1
CASSLVRDSTYNEQFF
>TRBV28|TRBJ1-4
CASSLRRGGVEKLFF
>TRBV29-1|TRBJ2-1
CSLVWGINNEQFF
>TRBV29-1|TRBJ2-4
CSVGPGVDAKNIQYF
>TRBV29-1|TRBJ2-2
CSVIAGPGELFF
>TRBV29-1|TRBJ1-1
CSVEVGLGNTEAFF
>TRBV12-5|TRBJ1-3
CASGLVFHGQGASTGNTIYF
>TRBV4-3|TRBJ2-7
CASSQGRGPNYEQYF
>TRBV11-3|TRBJ1-2
CASSSRTGNGYTF
>TRBV4-3|TRBJ2-2
CASSQGVAGELFF
>TRBV6-5|TRBJ2-1
CASSYSTGTLPNEQFF
>TRBV3-1|TRBJ1-5
CASSQGAVGRQPQHF